A selection of T cell receptor beta chains follows, all from one sample in a study of cytomegalovirus exposure and HLA in healthy donors. Method: immunoSEQ multiplex PCR; TCRdb's copy keeps in-frame clones and lacks some. The data show tens of thousands of clones, around 74% seen once. Sequencing was done on a sample of PBMCs. These TCRs come from a woman in her twenties or thirties in good health and CMV-seropositive. CDR3s include the opening cysteine and the closing phenylalanine or tryptophan. Fields, in order: V gene, D gene, J gene, clone size, CDR3 protein, CDR3 DNA. D genes are given only for firm matches. Clone size is not always given. Where it is, it says once, few, many or a class for expanded clones.

v_gene: TRBV5-4
d_gene: TRBD2
j_gene: TRBJ2-1
abundance: -
CDR3aa: CASSLVPSGRAVNEQFF
CDR3nt: TGTGCCAGCAGCTTGGTCCCTAGCGGGAGGGCAGTTAATGAGCAGTTCTTC

v_gene: TRBV6-5
d_gene: TRBD2
j_gene: TRBJ2-1
abundance: -
CDR3aa: CASSRVLADPNEQFF
CDR3nt: TGTGCCAGCAGCAGGGTACTAGCGGATCCCAATGAGCAGTTCTTC

v_gene: TRBV7-9
d_gene: -
j_gene: TRBJ2-1
abundance: -
CDR3aa: CASVSRGNEQFF
CDR3nt: TGTGCCAGCGTGAGCAGGGGCAATGAGCAGTTCTTC

v_gene: TRBV6-5
d_gene: -
j_gene: TRBJ2-7
abundance: few
CDR3aa: CASTRGNEQYF
CDR3nt: TGTGCCAGCACTCGCGGCAACGAGCAGTACTTC

v_gene: TRBV5-4
d_gene: -
j_gene: TRBJ2-3
abundance: -
CDR3aa: CASSSPGSTDTQYF
CDR3nt: TGTGCCAGCAGCTCCCCGGGGAGCACAGATACGCAGTATTTT

v_gene: TRBV7-2
d_gene: -
j_gene: TRBJ2-6
abundance: -
CDR3aa: CASRLKTVTSGANVLTF
CDR3nt: TGTGCCAGCAGACTAAAGACAGTTACCTCTGGGGCCAACGTCCTGACTTTC

v_gene: TRBV6-1
d_gene: -
j_gene: TRBJ2-5
abundance: -
CDR3aa: CASSPPGGGETQYF
CDR3nt: TGTGCCAGCAGCCCTCCGGGAGGGGGCGAGACCCAGTACTTC

v_gene: TRBV2
d_gene: -
j_gene: TRBJ2-7
abundance: once
CDR3aa: CASSETPYEQYF
CDR3nt: TGTGCCAGCAGTGAAACTCCCTACGAGCAGTACTTC

v_gene: TRBV2
d_gene: -
j_gene: TRBJ2-3
abundance: -
CDR3aa: CASSEGLGPTDTQYF
CDR3nt: TGTGCCAGCAGTGAAGGTTTGGGGCCTACGGATACGCAGTATTTT

v_gene: TRBV6-5
d_gene: -
j_gene: TRBJ1-6
abundance: -
CDR3aa: CASRSDSPNSPLHF
CDR3nt: TGTGCCAGCAGGAGCGACAGTCCTAATTCACCCCTCCACTTT

v_gene: TRBV27
d_gene: TRBD2
j_gene: TRBJ2-7
abundance: few
CDR3aa: CASSPGLAGYEQYF
CDR3nt: TGTGCCAGCAGTCCGGGACTAGCGGGATACGAGCAGTACTTC

v_gene: TRBV9
d_gene: TRBD2
j_gene: TRBJ2-2
abundance: -
CDR3aa: CASSGGLVAGELFF
CDR3nt: TGTGCCAGCAGCGGGGGACTAGTGGCCGGGGAGCTGTTTTTT

v_gene: TRBV27
d_gene: -
j_gene: TRBJ2-1
abundance: -
CDR3aa: CASSATGLADEQFF
CDR3nt: TGTGCCAGCAGTGCTACAGGGTTGGCCGATGAGCAGTTCTTC

v_gene: TRBV6-6
d_gene: TRBD1
j_gene: TRBJ2-1
abundance: -
CDR3aa: CASRIRDRGGDEQFF
CDR3nt: TGTGCCAGCAGAATAAGGGACAGGGGCGGGGATGAGCAGTTCTTC

v_gene: TRBV6-5
d_gene: TRBD1
j_gene: TRBJ1-1
abundance: once
CDR3aa: CASRPDRGTTEAFF
CDR3nt: TGTGCCAGCAGACCCGACAGGGGGACCACTGAAGCTTTCTTT

v_gene: TRBV4-1
d_gene: TRBD2
j_gene: TRBJ2-3
abundance: few
CDR3aa: CASSLDGIAGSDTQYF
CDR3nt: TGCGCCAGCAGCCTGGACGGAATAGCGGGATCAGATACGCAGTATTTT

v_gene: TRBV28
d_gene: TRBD1
j_gene: TRBJ2-2
abundance: -
CDR3aa: CASSATGGDTGELFF
CDR3nt: TGTGCCAGCAGTGCCACAGGGGGTGACACCGGGGAGCTGTTTTTT

v_gene: TRBV11-2
d_gene: TRBD1
j_gene: TRBJ1-1
abundance: once
CDR3aa: CASSDRDSEAFF
CDR3nt: TGTGCCAGCAGCGACCGGGACAGTGAAGCTTTCTTT

v_gene: TRBV11-2
d_gene: -
j_gene: TRBJ2-2
abundance: -
CDR3aa: CASSRNRAGELFF
CDR3nt: TGTGCCAGCAGTCGAAACAGAGCCGGGGAGCTGTTTTTT

v_gene: TRBV28
d_gene: -
j_gene: TRBJ2-1
abundance: -
CDR3aa: CASSSYPPGNEQFF
CDR3nt: TGTGCCAGCAGTTCTTACCCTCCGGGCAATGAGCAGTTCTTC

v_gene: TRBV5-1
d_gene: -
j_gene: TRBJ2-5
abundance: -
CDR3aa: CASSVGQGRSQYF
CDR3nt: TGCGCCAGCAGCGTCGGGCAGGGTAGAAGCCAGTACTTC

v_gene: TRBV7-2
d_gene: -
j_gene: TRBJ2-7
abundance: -
CDR3aa: CASSLEAGYEQYF
CDR3nt: TGTGCCAGCAGCTTAGAGGCGGGTTACGAGCAGTACTTC

v_gene: TRBV5-1
d_gene: -
j_gene: TRBJ2-3
abundance: -
CDR3aa: CASSFAGLGGSTDTQYF
CDR3nt: TGCGCCAGCAGCTTCGCGGGGCTAGGTGGAAGCACAGATACGCAGTATTTT

v_gene: TRBV19
d_gene: TRBD1
j_gene: TRBJ1-4
abundance: -
CDR3aa: CASRWTGVEKLFF
CDR3nt: TGTGCCAGTAGATGGACAGGGGTCGAAAAACTGTTTTTT